What follows describes a single TCR beta chain. The sample originates from a study of blood T cell repertoires in COVID-19. Study-level information: From T cells, B-cell-depleted T cells, or PBMCs came the material, which was cDNA or gDNA.

Germline lookup yields CDR1 SGDLS and CDR2 YYNGEE. The CDR3 has 20 amino acids. V shed 3 bases and J 0 bases; nucleotides not matched to a gene: 17. As originally analysed: From reference gene primer amplification, estimates of nucleated cell counts were derived. Profiling relied on immunoSEQ multiplex PCR, and the TCRdb table lists in-frame clones only, not all of them. V, J and clone size derive from that table, while D and trimming were established from the DNA sequence. Of roughly 100,000 clones listed, roughly nine tenths were seen once; the top ten hold about 2%. This receptor was taken from a human donor with active COVID-19. The donor label of this sample is uncertain. The chain employs TRBV9 and TRBJ2-1, with 8 bases aligning to TRBD2. Specimen: peripheral blood. As DNA, the CDR3 is TGTGCCAGCAGCGAAGACCCGGTCCCCTTAGCGGGGCGCTCCTACAATGAGCAGTTCTTC. The encoded protein is CASSEDPVPLAGRSYNEQFF.